The T cell receptor beta chain described here comes from a study of blood T cell repertoires in COVID-19. Study context: Sources were T cells, B-cell-depleted T cells, or PBMCs; the material itself was cDNA or gDNA.

The repertoire was sequenced with immunoSEQ multiplex PCR; TCRdb's copy has only in-frame clones and lacks some. Here the sample spans some 200,000 clones, 89% being singletons. The CDR3 is made up of 12 amino acids. From germline, CDR1 is SQVTM and CDR2 ANQGSEA. V was trimmed by 4 bases and J by 3 bases, leaving 9 bases between them. The chain carries TRBV29-1 and TRBJ1-2, with D perhaps matching TRBD1 (6 bases). Sequencing was carried out using PBMCs or T cells enriched from blood (not recorded which). The sequence was obtained from a young woman who had recovered from COVID-19. This CDR3 reads CSVVQGYYGYTF. The CDR3 DNA is TGCAGCGTTGTACAGGGATACTATGGCTACACCTTC.